This record covers a single T cell receptor beta chain. Antigen: not known. The data originate from a study of T cells in Graves' hyperthyroidism and ophthalmopathy. Each diagnosis drew on symptoms, thyroxine, TRAb, thyroid ultrasound and orbital computed tomography findings. Each 10 ml fresh peripheral blood draw supplied the PBMCs. Germline V CDR1 and CDR2: GTSNPN, SVGIG (reference sequence). With V trimmed by 0 bases and J by 7 bases, 11 bases remained unmatched. The CDR3 runs 15 residues. General study results and limits: Most thyroid clonotypes expanded above 0.001 appeared in blood too.

Amplification of TCR beta CDR3 regions was performed using RNA transcripts as template. First-round RT-PCR targeting the TCR CDR3 was performed with the HTBI primer set. TCRdb fed the multiplex PCR reads into MiXCR, producing one record per CDR3 protein. Among about 380,000 distinct CDR3 sequences, around an eighth were seen once, and the ten largest hold under 25%. This clonotype originated in a man younger than 45 with Graves' hyperthyroidism that later progressed to Graves' ophthalmopathy. The chain joins TRBV30 to TRBJ2-7; TRBD2 agrees at 8 bases. The source material was blood. The CDR3 sequence: CAWSVQSGRAGEQYF. The CDR3 nucleotides are TGTGCCTGGAGTGTACAGAGCGGGAGAGCGGGGGAGCAGTACTTC.